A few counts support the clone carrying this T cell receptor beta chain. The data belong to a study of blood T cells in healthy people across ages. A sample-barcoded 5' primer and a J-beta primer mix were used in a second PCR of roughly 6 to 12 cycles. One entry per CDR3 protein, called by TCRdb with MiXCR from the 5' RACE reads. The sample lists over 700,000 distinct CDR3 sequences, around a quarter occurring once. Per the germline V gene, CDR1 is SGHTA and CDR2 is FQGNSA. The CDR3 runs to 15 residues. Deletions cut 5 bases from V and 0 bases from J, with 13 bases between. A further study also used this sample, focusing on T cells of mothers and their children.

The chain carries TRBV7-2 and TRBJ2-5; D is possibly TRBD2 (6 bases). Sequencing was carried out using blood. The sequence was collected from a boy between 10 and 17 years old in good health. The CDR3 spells CASSHPSGDQETQYF. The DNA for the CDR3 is TGTGCCAGCAGCCACCCCTCGGGGGACCAAGAGACCCAGTACTTC. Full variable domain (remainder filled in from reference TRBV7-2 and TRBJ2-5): GAGVSQSPSNKVTEKGKDVELRCDPISGHTALYWYRQSLGQGLEFLIYFQGNSAPDKSGLPSDRFSAERTGGSVSTLTIQRTQQEDSAVYLCASSHPSGDQETQYFGPGTRLLVL.